A selection of T cell receptor beta chains follows, all from one sample in a study of blood T cells in healthy people across ages. TCRdb called the 5' RACE reads again in MiXCR, with one record for every CDR3 protein. The sample yields roughly 1,300,000 distinct CDR3 sequences, around 55% seen once. Sequenced: blood. The origin of the receptors is a man younger than 30 in good health. CDR3s include the opening cysteine and the closing phenylalanine or tryptophan. The D gene is left open where the match is weak. The size of a clone is reported for some rows only, either as once, few or many, or as a class for expanded clones.

d_call j_call clone_size v_call cdr3_aa cdr3_nt
TRBD2 TRBJ2-1 few TRBV29-1 CSVVGLAGVEKFF TGCAGCGTTGTTGGACTAGCGGGAGTTGAGAAGTTCTTC
- TRBJ2-3 - TRBV27 CASSPQDGAADTQYF TGTGCCAGCAGTCCTCAGGACGGGGCCGCAGATACGCAGTATTTT
- TRBJ1-1 - TRBV4-3 CASSQDTGTDEAFF TGCGCCAGCAGCCAAGATACGGGGACTGATGAAGCTTTCTTT
- TRBJ2-6 - TRBV2 CASSEVPGSGANVLTF TGTGCCAGCAGTGAGGTTCCGGGCTCTGGGGCCAACGTCCTGACTTTC
- TRBJ2-7 - TRBV18 CASSPPRTDEQYF TGTGCCAGCTCACCACCGAGGACTGACGAGCAGTACTTC
- TRBJ2-7 - TRBV7-6 CASSPQLAEQYF TGTGCCAGCAGCCCTCAGCTGGCCGAGCAGTACTTC
- TRBJ1-5 - TRBV10-3 CAISESPAAQPQHF TGTGCCATCAGTGAGTCACCCGCGGCTCAGCCCCAGCATTTT
- TRBJ2-1 - TRBV27 CASSGRGLVGINEQFF TGTGCCAGCAGCGGCCGGGGGCTGGTCGGGATAAATGAGCAGTTCTTC
- TRBJ2-7 - TRBV15 CATSRDIGYYEQYF TGTGCCACCAGCAGAGATATTGGGTACTACGAGCAGTACTTC
- TRBJ1-1 - TRBV10-3 CAISESTRGLSVNTEAFF TGTGCCATCAGTGAGTCGACTCGGGGGCTAAGCGTGAACACTGAAGCTTTCTTT
TRBD1 TRBJ2-3 - TRBV7-6 CASSLGTGTGYITDTQYF TGTGCCAGCAGCTTAGGGACCGGGACAGGGTATATCACAGATACGCAGTATTTT
TRBD2 TRBJ2-3 - TRBV4-3 CASSQFSGTSGGSTDTQYF TGCGCCAGCAGCCAATTTTCGGGCACTAGCGGGGGAAGCACAGATACGCAGTATTTT
- TRBJ2-1 few TRBV6-5 CASSWWAGGEQFF TGTGCCAGCAGTTGGTGGGCCGGCGGTGAGCAGTTCTTC
- TRBJ1-1 - TRBV7-9 CASSPLQGAIHTEAFF TGTGCCAGCAGCCCCCTCCAAGGGGCGATCCACACTGAAGCTTTCTTT
TRBD1 TRBJ2-1 - TRBV4-2 CASSQDWGGPPGGNEQFF TGTGCCAGCAGCCAAGATTGGGGCGGCCCTCCAGGGGGCAATGAGCAGTTCTTC
TRBD1 TRBJ1-2 - TRBV6-5 CASSYGTGFDYTF TGTGCCAGCAGTTACGGGACAGGGTTCGACTACACCTTC